This passage covers 9 T cell receptor beta chains from one sample sequenced in a study of T-cell memory formation after mild COVID-19. TCRdb ran MiXCR on the 5' RACE reads and lists one entry per CDR3 protein. Of about 55,000 distinct CDR3 sequences in the sample, more than 8% are singletons; the top ten hold about 1.2%. Sequenced sample: PBMCs or a T cell subset sorted from them (not recorded which). The receptors originated from a man aged 18 to 29 who had mild COVID-19 (a few samples of this study predate the infection). Cell type and time point are not known.

This clonotype was picked up many times. Here the CDR3 DNA reads TGTGCCAGCAGCTCCGGGACAGGGCAACGACCCCTCCACTTT. Translation gives CASSSGTGQRPLHF. This sequence joins TRBV7-2 and TRBJ1-6; 9 nucleotides align to TRBD1. Per germline, CDR1 SGHTA and CDR2 FQGNSA. The length of the CDR3 is 14 residues. V shed 4 bases and J 12 bases; nucleotides not matched to a gene: 7.

Only a few counts were recorded for this clonotype. The chain employs TRBV6-5 and TRBJ1-1; maybe TRBD1 (5 bases). CDR3 length equals 14 residues. Germline V lookup: CDR1 MNHEY, CDR2 SVGAGI. V shed 2 bases and J shed 5 bases, with 12 bases lying between them. The CDR3 loop reads CASSYEGILTEAFF. CDR3 bases: TGTGCCAGCAGTTACGAGGGGATTTTAACTGAAGCTTTCTTT.

The rearrangement links TRBV7-2 to TRBJ2-3; no clear D. There are 12 residues in the CDR3. Germline lookup yields CDR1 SGHTA and CDR2 FQGNSA. The V end lost 5 bases, the J end lost 3 bases, and 6 bases lay between the germline ends. The CDR3 here is CASSTYTDTQYF. DNA for the CDR3: TGTGCCAGCAGCACCTATACAGATACGCAGTATTTT.

This clonotype came up many times. The chain employs TRBV4-3 and TRBJ2-5; D gene uncertain. CDR1 and CDR2 from the germline V gene are LGHNA and YSLEER. Trimming removed 2 bases from V and 5 bases from J, with 9 bases in between. The CDR3 consists of 13 residues. CDR3 DNA: TGCGCCAGCAGCCAACGTCTCCGGGAGACCCAGTACTTC. It is translated as CASSQRLRETQYF.

The sample holds many counts of this clonotype. The CDR3 sequence is CARAGGGTGELFF. The CDR3 DNA reads TGTGCCAGAGCCGGGGGTGGCACCGGGGAGCTGTTTTTT. This chain links TRBV2 with TRBJ2-2; perhaps TRBD2 as D (6 bases). The CDR3 consists of 13 residues. The V gene's germline CDR1 is SNHLY and CDR2 FYNNEI. V lost 9 bases, J lost 4 bases, and 12 bases lay in between.

V and J are TRBV7-2 and TRBJ2-5, with D perhaps given as TRBD1 or TRBD2 (5 bases each). The CDR3 length is 15 residues. The V and J ends lost 5 bases and 5 bases respectively, with 18 bases between them. Looked up from germline, CDR1 is SGHTA and CDR2 is FQGNSA. For the CDR3, the DNA is TGTGCCAGCAGCCCCGAGTTGAGGGGATGGGAGACCCAGTACTTC. This translates into CASSPELRGWETQYF.

This clonotype was seen only a few times. This chain connects TRBV25-1 to TRBJ2-1, with TRBD1 identical over 12 bases. This CDR3 has 16 amino acids. Looked up from germline, CDR1 is MGHDK and CDR2 is SYGVNS. The junction had 5 bases not matched to a gene; V was cut back by 1 base and J by 7 bases. This CDR3 is CASSEWGTGGRNEQFF. CDR3 DNA: TGTGCCAGCAGTGAATGGGGGACAGGGGGCCGTAATGAGCAGTTCTTC.

This clonotype has a handful of counts. This sequence joins TRBV9 and TRBJ2-7; a weak D match, TRBD2 (6 bases). The CDR3 is 15 residues long. V was clipped by 2 bases and J by 1 base, with 13 bases between them. Germline values: CDR1 SGDLS, CDR2 YYNGEE. This CDR3 reads CASSVGGQGSYEQYF. CDR3 nucleotides: TGTGCCAGCAGCGTTGGAGGGCAGGGATCCTACGAGCAGTACTTC.

This clonotype was picked up a small number of times. This chain joins TRBV28 and TRBJ2-7; 8 bases align to TRBD1. After removal of 5 bases from V and 1 base from J, the junction contained 7 bases not matched to a gene. CDR3 size: 15 residues. Germline CDR1 is MDHEN and CDR2 is SYDVKM. The CDR3 DNA follows: TGTGCCAGCAGTGCCGCAGGGGGCGAATCCTACGAGCAGTACTTC. It specifies CASSAAGGESYEQYF.